This T cell receptor beta chain was identified in a study of T-cell reconstitution after alpha-beta-depleted transplantation in children. Unique molecular identifiers were built into the TCRbeta library. TCRdb redid the calling of the PCR reads with MiXCR, one entry per CDR3 protein. The sample holds hundreds of thousands of distinct CDR3 sequences; 16% are singletons and the top ten take 1.1%. The source material was PBMCs from the stem cell graft donor, sampled from the stem cell graft. The origin of this receptor is a human donor who donated a stem cell graft to a child with acute myeloid leukemia.

CDR3 protein: CASSLPLETQYF. CDR3 coding DNA: TGTGCCAGCAGCCTTCCGTTAGAGACCCAGTACTTC. This rearrangement joins TRBV7-2 to TRBJ2-5; no firm D call. This CDR3 has 12 residues. The V end was cut by 5 bases, the J end by 4 bases, with 8 bases between. CDR1 SGHTA and CDR2 FQGNSA come from the germline V gene.